This TCR beta chain was identified in a study of blood T cell repertoires in COVID-19. On the study more broadly: Sample material is recorded as cDNA or gDNA derived from T cells, B-cell-depleted T cells, or PBMCs.

Data came from immunoSEQ multiplex PCR; TCRdb stores just in-frame clones and leaves some out. The repertoire holds roughly 350,000 clones, with around 86% as singletons. Per germline, CDR1 MNHEY and CDR2 SMNVEV (reference sequence). The CDR3 has 14 residues. Trimming shortened V by 5 bases and J by 6 bases, and 16 bases separated the two germline ends. The specimen sequenced was peripheral blood. The TCR originated in a woman aged 50 to 60 with COVID-19, enrolled during active disease. This chain links TRBV27 with TRBJ2-5, with TRBD2 as a possible D gene (6 bases). For the CDR3, the DNA is TGTGCCAGCAGTGGTTACGGGAGTGGAAAGACCCAGTACTTC. Its protein product is CASSGYGSGKTQYF.